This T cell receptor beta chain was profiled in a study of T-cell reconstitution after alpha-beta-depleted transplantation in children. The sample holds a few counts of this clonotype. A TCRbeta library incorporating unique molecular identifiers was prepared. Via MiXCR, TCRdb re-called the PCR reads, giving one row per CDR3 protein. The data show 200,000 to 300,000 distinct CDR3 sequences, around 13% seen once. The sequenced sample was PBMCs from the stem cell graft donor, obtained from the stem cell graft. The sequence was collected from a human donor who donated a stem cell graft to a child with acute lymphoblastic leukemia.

The CDR3 DNA is TGTGCCAGCAGCCAAACAGGGACTGAAGCTTTCTTT. As protein: CASSQTGTEAFF. The rearrangement uses TRBV7-2 and TRBJ1-1, with D possibly being TRBD1 (6 bases). Germline loops: CDR1 SGHTA, CDR2 FQGNSA. CDR3 size: 12 residues. The V gene lost 5 bases and the J gene lost 5 bases, with 9 bases spanning the gap.